This T cell receptor (beta chain) emerged from a study of T cell responses to AZD1222 COVID-19 vaccine. Whole-study findings and limits: Donors were largely white British and mainly female; clonal diversity was possibly underestimated.

In its sample, this clone was seen once. What it binds is not known. Germline lookup yields CDR1 MNHNS and CDR2 SASEGT. This CDR3 comprises 14 residues. J was trimmed by 5 bases and V by 5 bases; bases with no gene match: 4. Assay: immunoSEQ multiplex PCR; the TCRdb copy retains only in-frame clones and omits some. The table includes 85,000 to 130,000 clones, approximately 91% detected once. The sample in question was peripheral blood, obtained on day 0 of AZD1222 vaccination. The origin of this receptor is an adult in good health. The rearrangement joins TRBV6-1 to TRBJ2-1, with 9 bases fitting TRBD2. CDR3 region: CASSPAGGDNEQFF. DNA for the CDR3: TGTGCCAGCAGTCCAGCGGGGGGCGACAATGAGCAGTTCTTC.